The clone carrying this T cell receptor beta chain was observed many times. Its specificity is not known. Using unique molecular identifiers, the investigators prepared the TCRbeta library. Via MiXCR, TCRdb re-called the PCR reads, giving one row per CDR3 protein. The sample consists of approximately 190,000 distinct CDR3 sequences, about 8.4% of them appearing once. This specimen comes from a study of T-cell reconstitution after alpha-beta-depleted transplantation in children. Study-wide results and limits: Reportedly, roughly two months post-transplant, alpha-beta T cells arose from several hundred expanded graft clones. One year after transplant, T-cell counts and diversity came mostly from newly produced T cells.

This CDR3 is built from 17 residues. CDR1 is SGHAT, CDR2 FQNNGV, per germline. Trimming removed 2 bases at V and 0 bases at J, with 16 bases between. The sample consisted of PBMCs, mostly from graft donor cells, taken 360 days after TCRalphabeta/CD19-depleted stem cell transplant. This sequence joins TRBV11-2 and TRBJ1-1; D gene uncertain. The source is a male patient aged 2-9 years who had a stem cell transplant for acute myeloid leukemia, so the T cells may come from the graft donor. The CDR3 coding sequence is TGTGCCAGCAGCTTATATTACGACGGGAGCATGAACACTGAAGCTTTCTTT. This translates into CASSLYYDGSMNTEAFF.